This T cell receptor beta chain was observed in a study of CD8+ T cells in alopecia areata. About the research overall: Treatment of the treated patients consisted of oral tofacitinib, 5 to 10 mg twice daily. For 6 to 18 months, tofacitinib was taken, and 6 months off drug followed.

Study-wide points: Normal scalp showed lower clonality than lesional scalp, especially alopecia totalis/universalis.

RNA was extracted and reverse transcribed into cDNA as the sequencing template. Libraries were prepared by immunoSEQ multiplex PCR; TCRdb keeps only in-frame clonotypes and omits some of them. Counted here are about 150,000 clones, around 55% occurring once; the ten biggest clones make up 19%. This clone was found a few times. Its antigen is not identified. Other DNA sequences in the sample encode the same CDR3. Sequencing was performed on CD8+ T cells sorted from blood, taken at week 0. The clonotype was recovered from a human donor with alopecia areata.

DNA of the CDR3: TGCAGCGTTGCGCTCGGGGGCGCGGAAGGTGGCTACACCTTC. This encodes CSVALGGAEGGYTF. J is TRBJ1-2 and V is TRBV29-1, with D possibly being TRBD1 (6 bases). The germline V gene encodes CDR1 SQVTM and CDR2 ANQGSEA. The CDR3 loop spans 14 amino acids. V lost 4 bases and J 7 bases, leaving 19 bases between the germline ends.